Below are 5 T cell receptor beta chains sequenced from a single sample in a study of T cells in Graves' hyperthyroidism and ophthalmopathy. RNA transcripts served as the template for amplifying TCR beta CDR3 regions. A first-round RT-PCR of the TCR CDR3 used the HTBI primer set. TCRdb reprocessed the multiplex PCR reads with MiXCR, giving one entry per CDR3 protein. The table lists over 500,000 distinct CDR3 sequences, 12% to 15% of them singletons. The specimen sequenced was blood. The source is a woman in her 40s with Graves' hyperthyroidism.

The sample holds many counts of this clonotype. The rearrangement joins TRBV27 to TRBJ2-7; TRBD2 is a possible D gene (5 bases). Germline CDR1 MNHEY, CDR2 SMNVEV (reference sequence). V lost 9 bases and J 1 base, leaving 10 bases between the germline ends. CDR3 length: 12 amino acids. The CDR3 DNA reads TGTGCCAGGAGGGCCGGTTCCTACGAGCAGTACTTC. Translation: CARRAGSYEQYF.

This clonotype was found a few times. Since a much larger clone is just one base distant, this may be a read error. The chain carries TRBV19 and TRBJ2-1, with no clear D. This CDR3 comprises 13 residues. The germline CDR1 and CDR2 sequences are LNHDA and SQIVND (reference sequence). V dropped 3 bases and J dropped 5 bases, with 8 bases sitting between them. As DNA, the CDR3 is TGTGCCAGTAGTATCGGTACTAACAATGAGCAGTTCTTC. Encoded protein: CASSIGTNNEQFF.

The chain recombines TRBV30 with TRBJ2-5, with 10 bases lining up with TRBD1. Germline V lookup: CDR1 GTSNPN, CDR2 SVGIG (reference sequence). V shed 2 bases and J 4 bases; nucleotides not matched to a gene: 7. The CDR3 is 15 residues long. Here the CDR3 reads CAWSRTGGNLETQYF. CDR3 DNA: TGTGCCTGGAGTCGGACAGGGGGAAATCTAGAGACCCAGTACTTC.

The rearrangement uses TRBV2 and TRBJ2-1; 9 bases are shared with TRBD2. This CDR3 comprises 19 residues. V lost 6 bases and J lost 0; bases outside the gene matches: 15. The V gene's germline CDR1 is SNHLY and CDR2 FYNNEI. This CDR3 reads CASRPTAGTSRSSYNEQFF. For the CDR3, the DNA is TGTGCCAGCAGGCCTACCGCCGGGACTAGCCGGAGCTCCTACAATGAGCAGTTCTTC.

This clonotype has a count of ten or more. J is TRBJ2-3 and V is TRBV11-3; 13 positions match TRBD2. V dropped 5 bases and J dropped 7; count of bases not matched to a gene: 9. Germline V gene sequence: CDR1 SGHNT, CDR2 YENEEA. There are 16 residues in the CDR3. CDR3 residues: CASSIRTSGRDNTQYF. The CDR3 DNA sequence: TGTGCCAGCAGCATCCGGACTAGCGGGAGAGATAATACGCAGTATTTT.